The 6 T cell receptor beta chains presented below share a single source sample, sequenced in a study of PD-L1 blockade in urothelial cancer (dated by TCRdb to between 2016 and 2019). In light of the paper, this sample's time point label describes: pretreatment peripheral blood. Library preparation was by the immunoSEQ multiplex PCR assay. TCRdb mirrors the immuneACCESS table, restricted to in-frame sequences. Some clones are absent from its copies; in checked studies, under half trace to an unresolved V gene, and the reason for the others is unknown. For this sample there are 54,000 or so clones; 84% appear just once. The ten largest clonotypes hold 1% to 1.5% of the sample. This material consisted of PBMCs, taken around atezolizumab (anti-PD-L1) treatment. The receptors derive from a man between 45 and 60 years old with urothelial cancer.

V is TRBV19 and J is TRBJ2-3; D remains unclear. This CDR3 spans 13 amino acids. Trimming stripped 2 bases from V and 6 bases from J, with 9 bases between. CDR1 is LNHDA, CDR2 SQIVND, per germline (reference sequence). The CDR3 nucleotides are TGTGCCAGTAGTATAAAAACTCGGGATACGCAGTATTTT. Protein sequence: CASSIKTRDTQYF.

The V gene is TRBV29-1, the J gene TRBJ1-1, with 8 bases lining up with TRBD1. CDR1 is SQVTM and CDR2 is ANQGSEA in the germline V gene. CDR3 length: 13 amino acids. Trimming at V came to 7 bases and at J to 4 bases, leaving 8 bases not matched to a gene. The CDR3 DNA follows: TGCAGCGCCACGACAGGGGTGGGCACTGAAGCTTTCTTT. It encodes CSATTGVGTEAFF. The complete variable domain, with remaining parts taken from reference TRBV29-1 and TRBJ1-1, reads SAVISQKPSRDICQRGTSLTIQCQVDSQVTMMFWYRQQPGQSLTLIATANQGSEATYESGFVIDKFPISRPNLTFSTLTVSNMSPEDSSIYLCSATTGVGTEAFFGQGTRLTVV.

The rearrangement joins TRBV28 to TRBJ2-1, with 9 nucleotides matching TRBD2. Germline CDR1 is MDHEN and CDR2 is SYDVKM. The V segment lost 2 bases and the J segment 5 bases; nucleotides outside the gene matches: 4. This CDR3 is 15 amino acids long. CDR3 in DNA: TGTGCCAGCAGTTTACCCGGCGGGAGGGACAATGAGCAGTTCTTC. The encoded protein is CASSLPGGRDNEQFF.

J is TRBJ1-1 and V is TRBV27; D gene ambiguous. With 1 base removed from V and 8 bases from J, the gap between germline ends came to 20 bases. Germline assignment: CDR1 MNHEY and CDR2 SMNVEV (reference sequence). The CDR3 has 16 amino acids. This CDR3 is CASSLLGGSRSGEAFF. CDR3 sequence (DNA): TGTGCCAGCAGTTTATTGGGCGGGTCGAGGTCTGGGGAAGCTTTCTTT.

The CDR3 is CAKQGKVYNEQFF. CDR3 nucleotides: TGTGCCAAACAGGGAAAGGTCTACAATGAGCAGTTCTTC. The chain employs TRBV2 and TRBJ2-1; possibly TRBD1 for D (6 bases). CDR3 length equals 13 residues. V gave up 10 bases and J gave up 3 bases, with 13 bases separating them. Per germline, CDR1 SNHLY and CDR2 FYNNEI. Full variable domain (outside the CDR3, taken from reference TRBV2 and TRBJ2-1): EPEVTQTPSHQVTQMGQEVILRCVPISNHLYFYWYRQILGQKVEFLVSFYNNEISEKSEIFDDQFSVERPDGSNFTLKIRSTKLEDSAMYFCAKQGKVYNEQFFGPGTRLTVL.

The rearrangement links TRBV5-6 to TRBJ1-5; the D gene is possibly TRBD1 (5 bases). Looked up from germline, CDR1 is SGHDT and CDR2 is YYEEEE. Trimming shortened V by 4 bases and J by 4 bases, and 12 bases separated the two germline ends. This CDR3 has 14 residues. The CDR3 loop reads CASSQGHFNQPQHF. Here the CDR3 DNA reads TGTGCCAGCAGCCAAGGACATTTTAATCAGCCCCAGCATTTT.